This TCR beta chain derives from a study of T cell clones after liver transplantation. Background on the study: Immunosuppression withdrawal was tried within 2 years after liver transplantation in this trial.

CDR1 is GTSNPN and CDR2 is SVGIG in the germline V gene (reference sequence). The V end was cut by 3 bases, the J end by 8 bases, with 8 bases between. The CDR3 length is 11 residues. This table comes from immunoSEQ multiplex PCR, and its TCRdb copy is limited to in-frame clones, with some not included. The repertoire consists of some 120,000 clones, with approximately 90% occurring once and the leading ten covering 0.75% to 0.85%. Study-wide findings and caveats: These preliminary findings come from unstandardized post-transplant sampling times.

Note on this clone: The antigen remains unidentified.

Sample: CD4+ T cells from blood, taken 12 months after liver transplant. The origin of this receptor is a human patient who received a liver transplant. Some T cells may be transferred from the graft donor. The genes are TRBV30 and TRBJ2-1; D is unresolved. The CDR3 nucleotides are TGTGCCTGGAGCTCCCGGGATGAGCAGTTCTTC. Translation gives CAWSSRDEQFF.